This T cell receptor (beta chain) was sequenced for a study of blood T cells in healthy people across ages. This clonotype came up many times. Germline V gives CDR1 MNHNS, CDR2 SASEGT. V lost 7 bases to trimming and J lost 0 bases, with 13 bases between them. This CDR3 spans 14 amino acids. Then a second PCR, running roughly 6 to 12 cycles, was carried out with a sample-barcoded 5' primer and a J-beta primer mix. TCRdb redid the calling of the 5' RACE reads with MiXCR, one entry per CDR3 protein. Among fewer than 800,000 distinct CDR3 sequences listed, around 32% were seen once. V usage is TRBV6-1 and J usage is TRBJ2-7; TRBD1 or TRBD2 may be the D gene (5 bases each). The TCR was taken from a woman of 80 years or more in good health. Sample: blood. The CDR3 here is CASTLGRSSYEQYF. The DNA for the CDR3 is TGTGCCAGCACCTTGGGACGGAGCTCCTACGAGCAGTACTTC.